This T cell receptor (beta chain) was profiled in a study of cytomegalovirus exposure and HLA in healthy donors. Study-wide background: A data release that came early held roughly 80 million unique TCRs from HLA-typed donors. The study's findings and limits: Roughly 170 TCR beta chains were listed as cytomegalovirus-associated.

The primer mix had 60 Vbeta and 13 Jbeta primers. Clones were read by immunoSEQ multiplex PCR, and TCRdb kept only the in-frame ones, dropping some. The data contain some 250,000 clones, about 86% of them singletons. The sample holds one count of this clone. What it recognizes is unknown. The CDR3 runs to 13 residues. The trim removed 4 bases at V and 8 bases at J, leaving 4 bases unmatched. Germline-derived CDR1 and CDR2 are KGHSH and LQKENI. The sequenced material came from PBMCs. The receptor was isolated from a woman aged 55-75 years in good health and CMV-seropositive. The V gene is TRBV18, the J gene TRBJ2-1; 8 bases are a match to TRBD2. The CDR3 DNA reads TGTGCCAGCTCACTACGGGAGGGGGATGAGCAGTTCTTC. Residues: CASSLREGDEQFF.